This paragraph covers one TCR beta chain sequence. The target antigen is unknown. CDR1 is SGHNT, CDR2 YYREEE, per germline (reference sequence). The CDR3 has 15 residues. J was trimmed by 5 bases and V by 4 bases; bases with no gene match: 7. This entry belongs to a study of OX40 agonist ivuxolimab in advanced cancers. Findings and caveats of the study: Which antigen the expanded peripheral T cells recognized is unknown. Some nonresponders also had low normalized T-cell clonal expansion.

The table came from immunoSEQ multiplex PCR; TCRdb's copy has only in-frame clones and leaves some out. This sample has around 50,000 clones; 80% to 90% occur once, and the top ten carry approximately 3.8%. The receptor was derived from an adult with an advanced solid tumor such as melanoma, head and neck, liver or kidney cancer. Source: CD4+ or CD8+ T cells sorted from blood, taken in a trial of the OX40 agonist ivuxolimab. The chain carries TRBV5-4 and TRBJ2-1, with 9 nucleotides matching TRBD2. CDR3 sequence: CASSLPGTSNNEQFF. CDR3 sequence (DNA): TGTGCCAGCAGCCTGCCCGGGACTAGCAACAATGAGCAGTTCTTC.